This T cell receptor (beta chain) originates from a study of blood T cell repertoires in COVID-19 (dated by TCRdb to 2019 to 2021). In terms of the full investigation: Samples from collaborators originated in the United States, Italy and Spain and spanned both the acute and convalescent phases of COVID-19. The prospective study material was composed of cDNA or gDNA derived from T cells, B-cell-depleted T cells, or PBMCs. Subjects who had been exposed to COVID-19, were actively infected with it, or had recovered from it provided the deeply sampled blood TCRbeta repertoires that made up the dataset. A freely available public database, intended as a resource for researchers studying the immune response to SARS-CoV-2, is where the repertoires were released. Samples were obtained from the ongoing ImmuneRACE study (first 160 participants) and from over 1,000 subjects provided by 6 global collaborators. Sample metadata almost always included a de-identified subject ID, COVID-19 status, age in years and sex. HLA class I and class II types, where available, came from metadata supplied by the sample provider rather than from assay-based typing. What the authors observed across the whole study: Clinical and demographic metadata were provided uncurated, with the amount varying by source and participant.

Regarding this clone: The antigen it binds to is not known. The record has no base qualities; no much larger clone is one base away.

CDR3 length: 15 amino acids, cysteine to phenylalanine. Only CDR3 DNA remains: 45 bases, in frame from the first base. Trimmed from V: 6 bases; trimmed from J: 9 bases; junction bases lacking a gene match: 13. CDR1 is given as SNHLY and CDR2 as FYNNEI, both from the germline V gene. Each collaborating institution followed its own protocols to collect whole blood in K2EDTA tubes. For TCRbeta analysis, collaborators shipped samples as frozen whole blood, isolated PBMCs, or DNA extracted from either of those sample types. TCRbeta CDR3 regions were amplified from genomic DNA using the immunoSEQ Assay, a bias-controlled multiplex PCR. From the authors' description of their analysis: Nucleated cell counts per sample were estimated from amplification of reference gene primers within the assay. To quantify the absolute abundance of each unique TCRbeta CDR3 rearrangement, sequence reads were collapsed and filtered. For each sample, productive Simpson clonality was calculated as the square root of Simpson's diversity index over productive rearrangements. This immuneACCESS table, as held by TCRdb, lists in-frame sequences with V and J called but not all clones. Of the missing ones, under half trace to an unresolved V gene in checked studies; the others have no known cause. That table furnishes V, J and clone size, whereas the DNA furnished D and trimming. This sample comprises about 100,000 clones, about four fifths of them detected only once. Less than 10% of the sample lies in the top ten.

In this chain, TRBV2 is recombined with TRBJ2-1, with 8 junctional bases fitting TRBD1. The material sequenced was peripheral blood. This TCR came from a man aged 35 to 55 with active or convalescent COVID-19. CDR3 sequence: CASRDRVGRGVEQFF. Here is the DNA: TGTGCCAGCAGGGACAGGGTGGGAAGGGGTGTTGAGCAGTTCTTC.